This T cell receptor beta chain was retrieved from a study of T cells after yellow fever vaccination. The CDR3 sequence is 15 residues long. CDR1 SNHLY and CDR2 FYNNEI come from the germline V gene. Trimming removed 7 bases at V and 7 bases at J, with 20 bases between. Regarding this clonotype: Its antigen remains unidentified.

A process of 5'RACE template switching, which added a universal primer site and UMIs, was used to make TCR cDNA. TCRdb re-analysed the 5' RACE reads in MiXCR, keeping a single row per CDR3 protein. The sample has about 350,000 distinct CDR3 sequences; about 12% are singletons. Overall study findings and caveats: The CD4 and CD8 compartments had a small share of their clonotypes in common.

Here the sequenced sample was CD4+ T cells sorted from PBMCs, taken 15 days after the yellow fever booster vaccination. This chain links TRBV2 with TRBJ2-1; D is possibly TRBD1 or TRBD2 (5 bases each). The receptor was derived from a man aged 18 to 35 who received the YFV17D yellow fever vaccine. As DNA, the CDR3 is TGTGCCAGCACTCGGGATCCGGGACCTTCGAATGAGCAGTTCTTC. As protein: CASTRDPGPSNEQFF.